Following are 15 T cell receptor beta chains from one sample sequenced in a study of blood T cell repertoires in COVID-19. Sequenced by immunoSEQ multiplex PCR; TCRdb stores in-frame clones only, minus some. The table shows hundreds of thousands of clones, with 86% occurring only once. Sequenced sample: peripheral blood. These receptors were obtained from a woman in her thirties with active or convalescent COVID-19.

This clone was seen only a few times. The chain combines TRBV2 with TRBJ2-5; 9 bases align to TRBD2. From germline, CDR1 is SNHLY and CDR2 FYNNEI. The CDR3 is 16 amino acids. The V and J ends lost 5 bases and 2 bases, in that order; junction bases with no gene match: 9. The CDR3 is CASSRLAGGIQETQYF. The CDR3 coding sequence is TGTGCCAGCAGTCGGCTCGCGGGGGGGATTCAAGAGACCCAGTACTTC.

This chain joins TRBV5-4 and TRBJ1-2; 7 positions agree with TRBD1. The CDR3 consists of 14 residues. Germline loops: CDR1 SGHNT, CDR2 YYREEE (reference sequence). V trimming: 4 bases; J trimming: 2 bases; junction bases outside the gene matches: 5. The CDR3 is CASSRAGQNYGYTF. The CDR3 DNA is TGTGCCAGCAGCCGTGCGGGACAGAACTATGGCTACACCTTC.

J is TRBJ1-6 and V is TRBV10-3; D is unclear. Trimming took off 0 bases at V and 5 bases at J, with 8 bases between the two ends. Per the germline V gene, CDR1 is ENHRY and CDR2 is SYGVKD. The CDR3 is 15 amino acids. CDR3 amino acids: CAISESERNNSPLHF. DNA for the CDR3: TGTGCCATCAGTGAGTCTGAGAGAAATAATTCACCCCTCCACTTT.

V is TRBV5-6 and J is TRBJ2-2; 7 bases are a match to TRBD1. Germline CDR1 reads SGHDT; CDR2 reads YYEEEE. The CDR3 has 15 residues. Trimming cost V 0 bases and J 6 bases; bases outside gene matches: 5. The CDR3 DNA reads TGTGCCAGCAGCTTGGGACAGGGTATCCCCGGGGAGCTGTTTTTT. This encodes CASSLGQGIPGELFF. Full variable domain (remainder filled in from reference TRBV5-6 and TRBJ2-2): DAGVTQSPTHLIKTRGQQVTLRCSPKSGHDTVSWYQQALGQGPQFIFQYYEEEERQRGNFPDRFSGHQFPNYSSELNVNALLLGDSALYLCASSLGQGIPGELFFGEGSRLTVL.

The rearrangement joins TRBV19 to TRBJ1-2, with 9 bases aligning to TRBD1. Germline CDR1 is LNHDA and CDR2 is SQIVND (reference sequence). V shed 5 bases and J 3 bases; nucleotides not matched to a gene: 10. This CDR3 has 16 amino acids. The CDR3 sequence: CASSHTGTGIHYGYTF. CDR3 in DNA: TGTGCCAGTAGTCACACCGGGACAGGGATCCACTATGGCTACACCTTC.

The chain combines TRBV11-2 with TRBJ2-1; 7 nucleotides align to TRBD1. Germline V lookup: CDR1 SGHAT, CDR2 FQNNGV. The V and J ends lost 4 bases and 2 bases, in that order; junction bases with no gene match: 14. The CDR3 has 18 amino acids. The CDR3 DNA reads as TGTGCCAGCAGCTCATATCGTGAGGGGGCCATGACCTACAATGAGCAGTTCTTC. This codes for CASSSYREGAMTYNEQFF.

This sequence joins TRBV5-1 and TRBJ1-2; D not certain. The CDR3 is made up of 15 amino acids. V gave up 4 bases and J gave up 5 bases, with 18 bases separating them. In germline, CDR1 is SGHRS, CDR2 YFSETQ. The chain's CDR3 is CASSNQWSDSYGYTF. The CDR3 bases are TGCGCCAGCAGCAATCAGTGGTCAGATTCGTATGGCTACACCTTC.

The genes are TRBV27 and TRBJ2-7, with D uncertain. Germline loops: CDR1 MNHEY, CDR2 SMNVEV (reference sequence). The V and J ends lost 8 bases and 2 bases respectively, with 10 bases between them. This CDR3 is 12 amino acids long. CDR3: CASGPDTYEQYF. The CDR3 region has the DNA TGTGCCAGCGGTCCAGATACCTACGAGCAGTACTTC.

The chain joins TRBV5-1 to TRBJ2-3, with D possibly being TRBD2 (5 bases). The CDR3 is made up of 16 amino acids. The V end was cut by 4 bases, the J end by 1 base, with 16 bases between. From germline, CDR1 is SGHRS and CDR2 YFSETQ. The CDR3 DNA follows: TGCGCCAGCAGCAAAAGGACTGGGGTACGCACAGATACGCAGTATTTT. This codes for CASSKRTGVRTDTQYF.

The CDR3 DNA follows: TGTGCCAGCAGCTCCCGTCGACTAGCGGGAGCCTACAATGAGCAGTTCTTC. Its translation: CASSSRRLAGAYNEQFF. This rearrangement joins TRBV5-8 to TRBJ2-1, with 12 bases aligning to TRBD2. Looked up from germline, CDR1 is SGHTS and CDR2 is YDEGEE. This CDR3 is built from 17 residues. The junction had 6 bases not matched to a gene; V was cut back by 3 bases and J by 2 bases.

The chain joins TRBV9 to TRBJ1-2; 8 positions agree with TRBD1. The CDR3 has 18 amino acids. Germline CDR1 is SGDLS and CDR2 is YYNGEE. V gave up 0 bases and J gave up 1 base; unmatched junction bases: 11. CDR3 amino acids: CASSVEAPRQGINYGYTF. For the CDR3, the DNA is TGTGCCAGCAGCGTAGAGGCCCCTAGACAGGGGATTAACTATGGCTACACCTTC. Using reference TRBV9 and TRBJ1-2 for the parts outside the CDR3, the full variable domain is DSGVTQTPKHLITATGQRVTLRCSPRSGDLSVYWYQQSLDQGLQFLIQYYNGEERAKGNILERFSAQQFPDLHSELNLSSLELGDSALYFCASSVEAPRQGINYGYTFGSGTRLTVV.

The chain is built from TRBV29-1 and TRBJ2-2; 11 bases agree with TRBD1. With V trimmed by 7 bases and J by 6 bases, 13 bases remained unmatched. Germline CDR1 and CDR2: SQVTM and ANQGSEA. The CDR3 spans 16 residues. CDR3 amino acids: CSARDRGFNGSGELFF. DNA for the CDR3: TGCAGCGCCCGGGACAGGGGGTTTAATGGATCCGGGGAGCTGTTTTTT.

The chain links TRBV3-1 (or the pseudogene TRBV3-2) to TRBJ2-5, with TRBD2 matching over 11 bases. The germline V gene encodes CDR1 LGHDT and CDR2 YNNKEL (reference sequence). The CDR3 consists of 15 residues. With V trimmed by 1 base and J by 3 bases, 1 base remained unmatched. This chain's CDR3 is CASSQVLAGEETQYF. CDR3 bases: TGTGCCAGCAGCCAAGTACTAGCGGGAGAAGAGACCCAGTACTTC.

The V call is TRBV14, the J call TRBJ1-3; possible D gene TRBD1, 5 bases. There are 15 residues in the CDR3. V shed 3 bases and J shed 3 bases, with 12 bases lying between them. The germline CDR1 and CDR2 sequences are SGHDN and FVKESK. The CDR3 DNA sequence: TGTGCCAGCAGCCAGTATAGGGGTATTGGAAACACCATATATTTT. Amino acids: CASSQYRGIGNTIYF.

The rearrangement links TRBV2 to TRBJ1-1; maybe TRBD1 (5 bases). The V gene lost 6 bases and the J gene lost 1 base, with 9 bases spanning the gap. The length of the CDR3 is 13 residues. Per germline, CDR1 SNHLY and CDR2 FYNNEI. The CDR3 loop reads CASSLTENTEAFF. The CDR3 coding sequence is TGTGCCAGCAGCCTGACAGAGAACACTGAAGCTTTCTTT.